This T cell receptor beta chain was captured by sequencing in a study of blood T cell repertoires in COVID-19. Across the whole study: The United States, Italy and Spain supplied acute and convalescent COVID-19 samples. Sources were T cells, B-cell-depleted T cells, or PBMCs; the material itself was cDNA or gDNA.

The CDR3 is made up of 16 amino acids. Germline values: CDR1 SGHDT, CDR2 YYEEEE. V lost 4 bases and J lost 4; bases outside the gene matches: 7. Source study methods: Cell counts per sample came from amplifying reference gene primers. Clones were read by immunoSEQ multiplex PCR, and TCRdb kept only the in-frame ones, dropping some. That table is the source of V, J and clone size, and D and trimming were worked out from the DNA. The repertoire has 59,000 or so clones, around 86% of them found once; the top ten carry around an eighth. The sequenced sample was peripheral blood. The V and J genes are TRBV5-6 and TRBJ1-6; 8 positions match TRBD1. The source of this sequence is a human donor in a cohort sampled during active COVID-19. The chain's CDR3 is CASSTTGGLYNSPLHF. DNA for the CDR3: TGTGCCAGCAGCACAACAGGGGGGCTTTATAATTCACCCCTCCACTTT.